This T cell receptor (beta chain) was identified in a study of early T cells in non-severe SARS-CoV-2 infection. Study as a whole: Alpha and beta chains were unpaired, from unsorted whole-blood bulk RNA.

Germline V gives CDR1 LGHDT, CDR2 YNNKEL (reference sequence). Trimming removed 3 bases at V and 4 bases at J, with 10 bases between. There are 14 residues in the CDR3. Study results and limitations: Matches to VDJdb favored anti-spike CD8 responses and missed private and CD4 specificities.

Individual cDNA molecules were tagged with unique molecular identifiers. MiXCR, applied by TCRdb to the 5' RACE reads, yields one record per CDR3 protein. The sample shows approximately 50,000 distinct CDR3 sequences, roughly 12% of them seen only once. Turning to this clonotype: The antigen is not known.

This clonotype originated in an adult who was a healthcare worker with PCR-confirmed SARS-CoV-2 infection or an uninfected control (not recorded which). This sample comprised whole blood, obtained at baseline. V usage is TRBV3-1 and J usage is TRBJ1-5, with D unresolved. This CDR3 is CASSQMPGNQPQHF. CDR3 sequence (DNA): TGTGCCAGCAGCCAGATGCCGGGGAATCAGCCCCAGCATTTT.